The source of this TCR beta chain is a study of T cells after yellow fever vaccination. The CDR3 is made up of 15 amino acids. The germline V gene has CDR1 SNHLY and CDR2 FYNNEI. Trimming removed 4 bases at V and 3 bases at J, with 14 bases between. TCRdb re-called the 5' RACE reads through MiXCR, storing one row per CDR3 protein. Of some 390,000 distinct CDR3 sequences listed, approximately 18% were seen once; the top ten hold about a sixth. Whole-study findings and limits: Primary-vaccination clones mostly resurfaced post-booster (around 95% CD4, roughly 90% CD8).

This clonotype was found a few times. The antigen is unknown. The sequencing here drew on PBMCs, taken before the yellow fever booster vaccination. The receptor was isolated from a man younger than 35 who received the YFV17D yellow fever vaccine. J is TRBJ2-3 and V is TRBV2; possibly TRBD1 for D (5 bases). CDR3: CASSVGQGRTDTQYF. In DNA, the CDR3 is TGTGCCAGCAGTGTGGGGCAGGGAAGGACAGATACGCAGTATTTT.